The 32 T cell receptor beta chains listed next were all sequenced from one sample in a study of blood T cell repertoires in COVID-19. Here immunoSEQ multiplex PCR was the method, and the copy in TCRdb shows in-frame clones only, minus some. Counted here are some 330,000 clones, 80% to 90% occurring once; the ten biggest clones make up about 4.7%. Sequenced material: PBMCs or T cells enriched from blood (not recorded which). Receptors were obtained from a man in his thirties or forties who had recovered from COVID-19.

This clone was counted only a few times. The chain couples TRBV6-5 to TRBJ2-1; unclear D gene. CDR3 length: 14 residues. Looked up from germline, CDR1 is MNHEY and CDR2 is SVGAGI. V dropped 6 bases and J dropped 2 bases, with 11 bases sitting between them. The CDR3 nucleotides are TGTGCCAGCAGCCTTCGAGTTGCCTACAATGAGCAGTTCTTC. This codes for CASSLRVAYNEQFF.

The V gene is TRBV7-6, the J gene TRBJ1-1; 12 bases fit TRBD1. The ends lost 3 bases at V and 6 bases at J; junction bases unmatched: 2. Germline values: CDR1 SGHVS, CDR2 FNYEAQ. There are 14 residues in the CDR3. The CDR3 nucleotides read TGTGCCAGCAGCTTGGGACAGGGGGCTGCTGAAGCTTTCTTT. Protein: CASSLGQGAAEAFF.

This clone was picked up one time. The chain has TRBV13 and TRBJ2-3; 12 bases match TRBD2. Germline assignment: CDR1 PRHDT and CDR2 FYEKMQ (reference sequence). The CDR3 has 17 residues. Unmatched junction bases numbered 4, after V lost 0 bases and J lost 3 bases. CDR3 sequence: CASSLGLAGGPTDTQYF. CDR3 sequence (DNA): TGTGCCAGCAGCTTAGGGCTAGCGGGGGGGCCGACAGATACGCAGTATTTT.

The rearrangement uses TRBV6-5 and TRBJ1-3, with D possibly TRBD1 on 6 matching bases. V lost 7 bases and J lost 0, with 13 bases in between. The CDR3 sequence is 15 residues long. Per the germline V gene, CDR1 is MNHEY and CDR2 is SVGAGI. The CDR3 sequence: CASILSTGSGNTIYF. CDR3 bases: TGTGCCAGCATCCTGTCGACAGGCTCTGGAAACACCATATATTTT.

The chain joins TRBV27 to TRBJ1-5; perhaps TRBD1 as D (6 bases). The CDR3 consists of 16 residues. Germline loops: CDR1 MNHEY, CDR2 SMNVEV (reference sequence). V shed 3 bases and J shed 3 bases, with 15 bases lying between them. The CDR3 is CASSLGRGPINQPQHF. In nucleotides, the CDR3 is TGTGCCAGCAGTTTGGGCAGGGGCCCAATCAATCAGCCCCAGCATTTT.

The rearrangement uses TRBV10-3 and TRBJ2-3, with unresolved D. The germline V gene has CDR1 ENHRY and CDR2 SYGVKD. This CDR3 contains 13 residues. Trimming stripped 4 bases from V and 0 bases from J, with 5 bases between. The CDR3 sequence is CAISGTSTDTQYF. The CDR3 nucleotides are TGTGCCATCAGTGGAACTAGCACAGATACGCAGTATTTT.

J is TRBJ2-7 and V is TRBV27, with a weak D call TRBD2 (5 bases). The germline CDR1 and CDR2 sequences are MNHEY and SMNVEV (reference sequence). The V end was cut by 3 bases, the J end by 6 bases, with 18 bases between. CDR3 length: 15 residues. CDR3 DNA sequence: TGTGCCAGCAGTTTCGGGTCGCCACTAGGACCCGAGCAGTACTTC. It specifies CASSFGSPLGPEQYF.

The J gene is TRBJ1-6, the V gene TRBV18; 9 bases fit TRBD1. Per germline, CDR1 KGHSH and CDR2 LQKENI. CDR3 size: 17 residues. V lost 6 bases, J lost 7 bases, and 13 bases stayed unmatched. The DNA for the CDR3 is TGTGCCAGCTCCCCAACCGGGGACAGGGTAAGGAATTCACCCCTCCACTTT. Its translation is CASSPTGDRVRNSPLHF.

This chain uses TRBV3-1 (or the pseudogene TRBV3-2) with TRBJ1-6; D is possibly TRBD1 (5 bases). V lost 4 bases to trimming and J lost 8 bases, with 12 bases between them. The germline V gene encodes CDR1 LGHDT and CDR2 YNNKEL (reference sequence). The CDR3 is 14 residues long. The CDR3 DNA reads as TGTGCCAGCAGCCGATTCGGGGGGGATTCACCCCTCCACTTT. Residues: CASSRFGGDSPLHF.

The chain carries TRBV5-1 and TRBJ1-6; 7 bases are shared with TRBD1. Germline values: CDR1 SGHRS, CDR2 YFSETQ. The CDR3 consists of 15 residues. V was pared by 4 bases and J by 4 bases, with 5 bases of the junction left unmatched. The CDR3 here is CASSVGQDYNSPLHF. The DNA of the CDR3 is TGCGCCAGCAGCGTTGGACAGGATTATAATTCACCCCTCCACTTT. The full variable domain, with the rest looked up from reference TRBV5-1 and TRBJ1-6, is KAGVTQTPRYLIKTRGQQVTLSCSPISGHRSVSWYQQTPGQGLQFLFEYFSETQRNKGNFPGRFSGRQFSNSRSEMNVSTLELGDSALYLCASSVGQDYNSPLHFGNGTRLTVT.

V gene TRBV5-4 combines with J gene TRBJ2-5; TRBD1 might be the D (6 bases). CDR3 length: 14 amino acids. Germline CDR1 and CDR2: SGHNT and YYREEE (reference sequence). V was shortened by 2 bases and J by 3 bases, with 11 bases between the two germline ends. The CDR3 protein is CASSFRAGEETQYF. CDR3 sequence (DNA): TGTGCCAGCAGCTTCAGGGCAGGGGAAGAGACCCAGTACTTC.

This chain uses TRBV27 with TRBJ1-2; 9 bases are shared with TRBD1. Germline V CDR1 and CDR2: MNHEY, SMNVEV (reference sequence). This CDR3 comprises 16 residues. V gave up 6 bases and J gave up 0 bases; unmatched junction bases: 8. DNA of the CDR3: TGTGCCAGCAGGAAGATCGGACAGGGGCCTAACTATGGCTACACCTTC. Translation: CASRKIGQGPNYGYTF.

The CDR3 coding sequence is TGTGCCAGCAGTGAACGGGACTACCCCGAATCGTCGTTCTACGAGCAGTACTTC. It encodes CASSERDYPESSFYEQYF. The V gene is TRBV21-1, the J gene TRBJ2-7; TRBD2, as called in the table, went unchecked against the DNA. TRBV21-1 is given as a pseudogene. The CDR3 contains 18 residues.

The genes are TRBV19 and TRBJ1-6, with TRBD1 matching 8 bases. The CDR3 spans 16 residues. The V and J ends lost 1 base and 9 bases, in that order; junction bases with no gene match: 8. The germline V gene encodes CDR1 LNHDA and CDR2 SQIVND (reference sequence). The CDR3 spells CASSIVGDRTFSPLHF. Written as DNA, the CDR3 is TGTGCCAGTAGTATAGTGGGGGACAGGACATTTTCACCCCTCCACTTT. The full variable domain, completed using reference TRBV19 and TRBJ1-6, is DGGITQSPKYLFRKEGQNVTLSCEQNLNHDAMYWYRQDPGQGLRLIYYSQIVNDFQKGDIAEGYSVSREKKESFPLTVTSAQKNPTAFYLCASSIVGDRTFSPLHFGNGTRLTVT.

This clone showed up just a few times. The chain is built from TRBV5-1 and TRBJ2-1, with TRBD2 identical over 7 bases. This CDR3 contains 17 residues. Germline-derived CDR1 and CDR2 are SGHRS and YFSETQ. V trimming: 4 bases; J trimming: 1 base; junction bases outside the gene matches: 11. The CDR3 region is CASSAASWRESYNEQFF. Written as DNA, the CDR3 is TGCGCCAGCAGCGCCGCCTCCTGGCGGGAGTCCTACAATGAGCAGTTCTTC. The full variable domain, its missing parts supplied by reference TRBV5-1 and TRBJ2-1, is KAGVTQTPRYLIKTRGQQVTLSCSPISGHRSVSWYQQTPGQGLQFLFEYFSETQRNKGNFPGRFSGRQFSNSRSEMNVSTLELGDSALYLCASSAASWRESYNEQFFGPGTRLTVL.

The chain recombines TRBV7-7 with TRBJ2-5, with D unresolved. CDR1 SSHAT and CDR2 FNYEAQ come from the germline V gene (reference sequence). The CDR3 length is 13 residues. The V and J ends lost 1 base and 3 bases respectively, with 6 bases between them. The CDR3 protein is CASSLGGKETQYF. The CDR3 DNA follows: TGTGCCAGCAGCTTAGGCGGAAAAGAGACCCAGTACTTC.

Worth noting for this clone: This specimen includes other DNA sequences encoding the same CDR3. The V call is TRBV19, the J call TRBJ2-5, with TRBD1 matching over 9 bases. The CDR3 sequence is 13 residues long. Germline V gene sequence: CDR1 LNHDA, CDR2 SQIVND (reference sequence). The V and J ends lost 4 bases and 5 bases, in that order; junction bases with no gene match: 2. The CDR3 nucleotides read TGTGCCAGTAGTACGGACAGGGGTGAGACCCAGTACTTC. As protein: CASSTDRGETQYF.

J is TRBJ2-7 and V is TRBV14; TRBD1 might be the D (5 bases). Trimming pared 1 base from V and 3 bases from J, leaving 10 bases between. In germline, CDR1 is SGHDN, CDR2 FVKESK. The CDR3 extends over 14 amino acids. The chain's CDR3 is CASSQGSGYYEQYF. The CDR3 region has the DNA TGTGCCAGCAGCCAAGGGTCAGGGTACTACGAGCAGTACTTC. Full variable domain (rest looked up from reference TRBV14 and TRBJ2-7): EAGVTQFPSHSVIEKGQTVTLRCDPISGHDNLYWYRRVMGKEIKFLLHFVKESKQDESGMPNNRFLAERTGGTYSTLKVQPAELEDSGVYFCASSQGSGYYEQYFGPGTRLTVT.

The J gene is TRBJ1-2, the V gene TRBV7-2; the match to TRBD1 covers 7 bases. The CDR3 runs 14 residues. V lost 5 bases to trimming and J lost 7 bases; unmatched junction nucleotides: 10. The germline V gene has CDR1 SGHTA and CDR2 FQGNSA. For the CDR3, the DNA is TGTGCCAGCAGCCTGGGGGGACAGTCAAGTGGCTACACCTTC. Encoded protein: CASSLGGQSSGYTF.

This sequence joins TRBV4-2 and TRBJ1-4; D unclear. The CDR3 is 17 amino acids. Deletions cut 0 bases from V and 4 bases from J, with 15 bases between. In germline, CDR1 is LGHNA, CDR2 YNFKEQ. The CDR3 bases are TGTGCCAGCAGCCAAGATGGTCCAAAATCGGGTAATGAAAAACTGTTTTTT. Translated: CASSQDGPKSGNEKLFF.

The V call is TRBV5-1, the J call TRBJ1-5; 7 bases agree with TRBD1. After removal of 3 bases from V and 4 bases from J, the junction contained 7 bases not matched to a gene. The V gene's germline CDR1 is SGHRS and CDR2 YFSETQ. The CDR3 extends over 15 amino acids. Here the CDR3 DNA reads TGCGCCAGCAGCTCGACCGGGACAGCTAATCAGCCCCAGCATTTT. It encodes CASSSTGTANQPQHF.

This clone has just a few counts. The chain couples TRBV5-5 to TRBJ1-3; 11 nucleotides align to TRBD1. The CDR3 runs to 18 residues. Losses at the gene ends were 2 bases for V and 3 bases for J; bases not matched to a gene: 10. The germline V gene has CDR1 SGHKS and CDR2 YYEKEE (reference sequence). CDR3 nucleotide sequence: TGTGCCAGCAGCTTTGTCCCAGGACAGGGGGCATATGGAAACACCATATATTTT. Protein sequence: CASSFVPGQGAYGNTIYF. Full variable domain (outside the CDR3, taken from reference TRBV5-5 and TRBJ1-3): DAGVTQSPTHLIKTRGQQVTLRCSPISGHKSVSWYQQVLGQGPQFIFQYYEKEERGRGNFPDRFSARQFPNYSSELNVNALLLGDSALYLCASSFVPGQGAYGNTIYFGEGSWLTVV.

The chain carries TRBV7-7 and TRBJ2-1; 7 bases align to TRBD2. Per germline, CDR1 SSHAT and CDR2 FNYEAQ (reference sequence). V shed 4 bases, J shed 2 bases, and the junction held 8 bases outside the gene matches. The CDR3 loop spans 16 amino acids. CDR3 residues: CASSYQTSPTYNEQFF. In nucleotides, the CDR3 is TGTGCCAGCAGCTACCAGACTAGCCCGACCTACAATGAGCAGTTCTTC.

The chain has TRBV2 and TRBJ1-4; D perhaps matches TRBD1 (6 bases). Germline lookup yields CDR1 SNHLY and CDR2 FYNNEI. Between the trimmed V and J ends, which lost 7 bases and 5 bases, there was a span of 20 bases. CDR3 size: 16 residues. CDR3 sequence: CASIGDIVSLNEKLFF. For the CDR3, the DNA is TGTGCCAGCATCGGGGACATAGTTTCGCTCAATGAAAAACTGTTTTTT. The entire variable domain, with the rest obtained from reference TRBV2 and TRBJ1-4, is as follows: EPEVTQTPSHQVTQMGQEVILRCVPISNHLYFYWYRQILGQKVEFLVSFYNNEISEKSEIFDDQFSVERPDGSNFTLKIRSTKLEDSAMYFCASIGDIVSLNEKLFFGSGTQLSVL.

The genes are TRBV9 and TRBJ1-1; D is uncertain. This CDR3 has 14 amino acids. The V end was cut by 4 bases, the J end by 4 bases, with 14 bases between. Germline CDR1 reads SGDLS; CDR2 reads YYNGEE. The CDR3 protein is CASSPQASGTEAFF. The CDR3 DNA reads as TGTGCCAGCAGCCCCCAGGCCTCAGGCACTGAAGCTTTCTTT.

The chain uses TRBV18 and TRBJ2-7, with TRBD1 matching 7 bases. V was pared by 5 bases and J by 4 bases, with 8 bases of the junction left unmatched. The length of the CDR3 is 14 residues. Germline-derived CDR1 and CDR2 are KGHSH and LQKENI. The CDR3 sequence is CASSAPGQQYEQYF. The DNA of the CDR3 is TGTGCCAGCTCAGCGCCGGGACAGCAATACGAGCAGTACTTC.

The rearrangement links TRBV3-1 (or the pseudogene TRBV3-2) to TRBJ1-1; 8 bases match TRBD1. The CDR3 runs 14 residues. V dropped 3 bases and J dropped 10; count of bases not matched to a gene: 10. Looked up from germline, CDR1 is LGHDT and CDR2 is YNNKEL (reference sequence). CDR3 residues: CASSQVRGQGGAFF. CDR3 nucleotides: TGTGCCAGCAGCCAGGTCAGGGGGCAGGGGGGAGCTTTCTTT.

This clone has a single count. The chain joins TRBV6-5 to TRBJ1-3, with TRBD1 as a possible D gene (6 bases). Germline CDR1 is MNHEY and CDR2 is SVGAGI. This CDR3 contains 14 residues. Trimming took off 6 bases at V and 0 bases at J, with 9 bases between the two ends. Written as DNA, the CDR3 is TGTGCCAGCAGCCCGGACAGCTCTGGAAACACCATATATTTT. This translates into CASSPDSSGNTIYF.

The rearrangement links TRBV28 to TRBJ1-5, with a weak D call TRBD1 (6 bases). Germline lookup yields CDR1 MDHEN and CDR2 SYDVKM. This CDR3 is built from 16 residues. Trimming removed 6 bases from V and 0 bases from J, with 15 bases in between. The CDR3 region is CASRVVGGYSNQPQHF. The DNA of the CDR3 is TGTGCCAGCAGGGTGGTAGGGGGATATAGCAATCAGCCCCAGCATTTT.

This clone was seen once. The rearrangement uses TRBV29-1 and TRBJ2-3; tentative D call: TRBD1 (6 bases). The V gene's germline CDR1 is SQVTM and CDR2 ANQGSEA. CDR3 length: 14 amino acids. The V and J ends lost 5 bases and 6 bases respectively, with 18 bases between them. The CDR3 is CSVPTGLIGDTQYF. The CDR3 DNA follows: TGCAGCGTTCCGACAGGACTGATTGGCGATACGCAGTATTTT.

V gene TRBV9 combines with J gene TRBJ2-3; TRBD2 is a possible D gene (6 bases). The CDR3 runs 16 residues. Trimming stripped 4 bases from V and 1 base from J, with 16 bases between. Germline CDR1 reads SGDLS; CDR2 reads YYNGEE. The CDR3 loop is CASSPSGGLGTDTQYF. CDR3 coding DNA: TGTGCCAGCAGCCCTAGTGGGGGGTTAGGCACAGATACGCAGTATTTT.

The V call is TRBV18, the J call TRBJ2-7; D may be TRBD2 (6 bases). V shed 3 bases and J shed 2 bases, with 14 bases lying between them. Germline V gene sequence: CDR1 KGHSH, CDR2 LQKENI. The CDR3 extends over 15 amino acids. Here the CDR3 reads CASSPSVEGTYEQYF. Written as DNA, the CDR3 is TGTGCCAGCTCACCGTCCGTGGAGGGCACCTACGAGCAGTACTTC.